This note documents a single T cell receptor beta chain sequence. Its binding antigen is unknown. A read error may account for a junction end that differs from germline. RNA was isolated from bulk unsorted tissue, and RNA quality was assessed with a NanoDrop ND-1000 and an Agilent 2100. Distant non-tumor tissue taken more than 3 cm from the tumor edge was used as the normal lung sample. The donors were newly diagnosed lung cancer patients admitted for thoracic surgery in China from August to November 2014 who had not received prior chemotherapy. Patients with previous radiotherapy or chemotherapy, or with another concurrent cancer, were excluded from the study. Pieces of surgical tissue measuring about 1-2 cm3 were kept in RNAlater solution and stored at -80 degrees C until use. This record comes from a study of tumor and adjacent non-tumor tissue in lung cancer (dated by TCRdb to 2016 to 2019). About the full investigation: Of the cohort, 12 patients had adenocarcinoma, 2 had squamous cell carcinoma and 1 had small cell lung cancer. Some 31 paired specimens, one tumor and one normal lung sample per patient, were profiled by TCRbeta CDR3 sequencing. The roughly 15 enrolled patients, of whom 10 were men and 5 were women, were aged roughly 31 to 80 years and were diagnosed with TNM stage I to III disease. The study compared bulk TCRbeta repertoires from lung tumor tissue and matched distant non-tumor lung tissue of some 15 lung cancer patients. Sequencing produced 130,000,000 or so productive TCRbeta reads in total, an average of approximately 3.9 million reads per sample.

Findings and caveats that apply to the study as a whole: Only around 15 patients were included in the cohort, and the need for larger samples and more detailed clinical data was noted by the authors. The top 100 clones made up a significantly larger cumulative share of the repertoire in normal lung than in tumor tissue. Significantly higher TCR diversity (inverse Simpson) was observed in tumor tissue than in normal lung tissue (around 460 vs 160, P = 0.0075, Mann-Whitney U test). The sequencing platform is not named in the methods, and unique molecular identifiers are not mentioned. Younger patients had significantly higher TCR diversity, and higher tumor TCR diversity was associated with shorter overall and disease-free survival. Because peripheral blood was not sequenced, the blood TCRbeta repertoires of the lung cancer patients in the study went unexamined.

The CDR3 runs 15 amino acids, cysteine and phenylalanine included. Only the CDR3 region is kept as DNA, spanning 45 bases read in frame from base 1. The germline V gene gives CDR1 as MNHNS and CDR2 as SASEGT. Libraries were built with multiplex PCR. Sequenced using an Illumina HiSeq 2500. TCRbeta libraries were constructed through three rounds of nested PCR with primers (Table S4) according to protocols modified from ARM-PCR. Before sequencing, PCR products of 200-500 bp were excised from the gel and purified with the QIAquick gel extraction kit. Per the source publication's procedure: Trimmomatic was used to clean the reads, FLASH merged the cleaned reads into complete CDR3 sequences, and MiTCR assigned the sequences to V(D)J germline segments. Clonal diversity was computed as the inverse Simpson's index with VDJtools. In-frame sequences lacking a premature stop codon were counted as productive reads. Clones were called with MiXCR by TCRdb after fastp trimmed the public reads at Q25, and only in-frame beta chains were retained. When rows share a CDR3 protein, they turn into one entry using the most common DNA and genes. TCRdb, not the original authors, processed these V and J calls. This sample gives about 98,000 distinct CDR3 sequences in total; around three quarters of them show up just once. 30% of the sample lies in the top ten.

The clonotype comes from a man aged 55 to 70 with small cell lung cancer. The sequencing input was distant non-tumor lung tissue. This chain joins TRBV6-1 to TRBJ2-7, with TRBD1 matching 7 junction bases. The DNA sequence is TGTACCAGGAGTACAGGGGCCTCGAGCTCCTACGAGCAGTACTTC. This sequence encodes CTRSTGASSSYEQYF.